These 18 T cell receptor beta chains share one sample of origin, sequenced in a study of memory CD4+ T cells and cytomegalovirus serostatus. The sort gate was single viable CD3+CD4+CD8-CD45RO+ cells for memory CD4+ T cells. Data came from immunoSEQ multiplex PCR; TCRdb stores just in-frame clones and leaves some out. Of 45,000 to 60,000 clones detected, 65% to 85% appear once; the ten largest clones hold about 2.1%. The sequenced sample consisted of memory CD4+ T cells from blood. The source of these receptors is an adult in good health and CMV-seropositive.

V is TRBV11-3 and J is TRBJ1-1; D remains ambiguous. The CDR3 length is 13 residues. Germline-derived CDR1 and CDR2 are SGHNT and YENEEA. Trimming stripped 5 bases from V and 6 bases from J, with 13 bases between. CDR3 amino acids: CASSLTASAEAFF. CDR3 sequence (DNA): TGTGCCAGCAGCCTCACAGCGAGCGCTGAAGCTTTCTTT.

The chain combines TRBV6-5 with TRBJ1-1; no firm D call. Germline loops: CDR1 MNHEY, CDR2 SVGAGI. The CDR3 has 13 residues. V was clipped by 4 bases and J by 1 base, with 7 bases between them. CDR3 sequence (DNA): TGTGCCAGCAGTTTTAGATGGAACACTGAAGCTTTCTTT. Residues: CASSFRWNTEAFF.

This chain links TRBV2 with TRBJ2-7; D is possibly TRBD1 (5 bases). The CDR3 spans 14 residues. The germline V gene encodes CDR1 SNHLY and CDR2 FYNNEI. Trimming left V 5 bases short and J 5 bases short, with 16 bases between. The CDR3 region has the DNA TGTGCCAGCAGTCCCGACAGTACCTACGACGAGCAGTACTTC. Its protein product is CASSPDSTYDEQYF.

The V and J genes are TRBV7-2 and TRBJ2-1; 10 bases match TRBD2. V shed 5 bases, J shed 1 base, and the junction held 2 bases outside the gene matches. Germline CDR1 and CDR2: SGHTA and FQGNSA. The CDR3 sequence is 15 residues long. CDR3: CASSPSGRSYNEQFF. CDR3 DNA: TGTGCCAGCAGCCCTAGCGGGAGATCCTACAATGAGCAGTTCTTC.

This clone counts as medium-sized. Other DNA sequences in this sample translate to the same CDR3. The gene calls are TRBV7-9 and TRBJ2-3, with TRBD2 matching over 10 bases. Per germline, CDR1 SEHNR and CDR2 FQNEAQ (reference sequence). V lost 1 base and J lost 4; bases outside the gene matches: 5. The CDR3 extends over 16 amino acids. The chain's CDR3 is CASSLGLAGAPDTQYF. CDR3 sequence (DNA): TGTGCCAGCAGCTTAGGCCTAGCGGGAGCCCCAGATACGCAGTATTTT.

The genes are TRBV29-1 and TRBJ2-7; D ambiguous. V gave up 2 bases and J gave up 3 bases, with 14 bases separating them. CDR1 is SQVTM, CDR2 ANQGSEA, per germline. The CDR3 runs 14 residues. The CDR3 region has the DNA TGCAGCGTTGAAACCCCGGGCCATAGCTACGAGCAGTACTTC. Residues: CSVETPGHSYEQYF.

The chain combines TRBV9 with TRBJ1-2; D is unclear. The CDR3 has 13 amino acids. Trimming removed 0 bases from V and 9 bases from J, with 12 bases in between. CDR1 and CDR2 (germline): SGDLS, YYNGEE. CDR3 DNA: TGTGCCAGCAGCGTAGCGGAGGGCAGGCGCTACACCTTC. The encoded protein is CASSVAEGRRYTF.

The J gene is TRBJ2-3, the V gene TRBV5-5, with D tentatively TRBD2 (6 bases). Per germline, CDR1 SGHKS and CDR2 YYEKEE (reference sequence). CDR3 size: 18 residues. The V end lost 2 bases, the J end lost 0 bases, and 19 bases lay between the germline ends. The CDR3 reads CASSFFGGATFSTDTQYF. The DNA of the CDR3 is TGTGCCAGCAGCTTTTTTGGCGGGGCTACTTTTAGCACAGATACGCAGTATTTT.

This CDR3 is CASSFRTGGSTEAFF. Written as DNA, the CDR3 is TGCGCCAGCAGCTTCCGGACAGGGGGCTCCACTGAAGCTTTCTTT. V and J are TRBV5-1 and TRBJ1-1, with TRBD1 matching over 11 bases. This CDR3 region has 15 residues. V lost 2 bases to trimming and J lost 4 bases; unmatched junction nucleotides: 4. The germline V gene has CDR1 SGHRS and CDR2 YFSETQ.

The chain uses TRBV10-2 and TRBJ1-5; 10 nucleotides match TRBD1. CDR3 length: 15 residues. Germline V lookup: CDR1 WSHSY, CDR2 SAAADI. V shed 4 bases and J 4 bases; nucleotides not matched to a gene: 4. The CDR3 reads CASSGWDRGNQPQHF. The DNA of the CDR3 is TGCGCCAGCAGTGGCTGGGACAGGGGTAATCAGCCCCAGCATTTT.

The chain employs TRBV18 and TRBJ1-1, with 10 bases fitting TRBD1. V was pared by 1 base and J by 2 bases, with 4 bases of the junction left unmatched. Germline V lookup: CDR1 KGHSH, CDR2 LQKENI. This CDR3 spans 16 amino acids. The CDR3 loop is CASSPRDRGPNTEAFF. The CDR3 bases are TGTGCCAGCTCACCACGGGACAGGGGACCCAACACTGAAGCTTTCTTT.

The chain joins TRBV7-2 to TRBJ1-5; 7 positions match TRBD1. CDR3 length: 13 amino acids. V dropped 5 bases and J dropped 13; count of bases not matched to a gene: 11. The germline gives CDR1 SGHTA, CDR2 FQGNSA. In nucleotides, the CDR3 is TGTGCCAGCAGCAATGAGCGGGACAGCCTTCAGCATTTT. This gives the protein CASSNERDSLQHF. Together with reference TRBV7-2 and TRBJ1-5, the CDR3 gives the full variable domain: GAGVSQSPSNKVTEKGKDVELRCDPISGHTALYWYRQSLGQGLEFLIYFQGNSAPDKSGLPSDRFSAERTGGSVSTLTIQRTQQEDSAVYLCASSNERDSLQHFGDGTRLSIL.

Remarks on this clone: A read error may account for a junction end that differs from germline. V gene TRBV4-3 combines with J gene TRBJ2-7; possibly TRBD1 or TRBD2 for D (5 bases each). Germline V lookup: CDR1 LGHNA, CDR2 YSLEER. This CDR3 has 14 residues. The CDR3 sequence: CASSQEQASYGQYF. Here the CDR3 DNA reads TGCGCCAGCAGCCAAGAACAGGCTAGCTACGGGCAGTACTTC.

This clone was detected only a few times. This chain connects TRBV30 to TRBJ1-2; D unclear. Germline V gives CDR1 GTSNPN, CDR2 SVGIG (reference sequence). The CDR3 length is 11 residues. Trimming pared 6 bases from V and 12 bases from J, leaving 17 bases between. CDR3 coding DNA: TGTGCCTGCCAAAACGGGCCGCAGAACACCTTC. Translating gives CACQNGPQNTF.

This chain uses TRBV7-3 with TRBJ1-1; TRBD1 might be the D (5 bases). The CDR3 is 14 amino acids. Between the trimmed V and J ends, which lost 3 bases and 6 bases, there was a span of 14 bases. Looked up from germline, CDR1 is SGHTA and CDR2 is FQGTGA. The CDR3 loop reads CASSLGAGSSEAFF. In DNA form, the CDR3 reads TGTGCCAGCAGCTTGGGTGCAGGGTCGTCTGAAGCTTTCTTT.

This clone was seen a single time. The CDR3 is CASSLGRTDTQYF. CDR3 coding DNA: TGTGCCAGCAGCTTAGGACGGACAGATACGCAGTATTTT. The V gene is TRBV7-2, the J gene TRBJ2-3, with no clear D. The CDR3 spans 13 residues. The germline gives CDR1 SGHTA, CDR2 FQGNSA. V shed 1 base and J shed 3 bases, with 5 bases lying between them. Complete variable domain (other parts from reference TRBV7-2 and TRBJ2-3): GAGVSQSPSNKVTEKGKDVELRCDPISGHTALYWYRQSLGQGLEFLIYFQGNSAPDKSGLPSDRFSAERTGGSVSTLTIQRTQQEDSAVYLCASSLGRTDTQYFGPGTRLTVL.

The V and J genes are TRBV5-1 and TRBJ1-2, with D perhaps TRBD1 (5 bases). This CDR3 is 13 amino acids long. Germline assignment: CDR1 SGHRS and CDR2 YFSETQ. V lost 4 bases and J 4 bases, leaving 11 bases between the germline ends. DNA of the CDR3: TGCGCCAGCAGCCCCGGGGGGGGCTATGGCTACACCTTC. Protein: CASSPGGGYGYTF.

The J gene is TRBJ2-4, the V gene TRBV2; D possibly matches TRBD1 or TRBD2 (5 bases each). Germline V gene lookup returns CDR1 SNHLY and CDR2 FYNNEI. The CDR3 has 16 residues. The V end was cut by 8 bases, the J end by 2 bases, with 19 bases between. CDR3 bases: TGTGCCAGCGCGTGGCCGAGAGGGGACCCCAAAAACATTCAGTACTTC. Translating it yields CASAWPRGDPKNIQYF.